These T cell receptor beta chains were read from a single sample in a study of CD8 T cells in Susac syndrome. TCRdb independently ran MiXCR on the immunoSEQ multiplex PCR reads; one entry per CDR3 protein. In the table there are about 120,000 distinct CDR3 sequences, roughly 94% of which are singletons. What was sequenced was CD8+ T cells from PBMCs. These receptors were obtained from a human donor with Susac syndrome. CDR3s include the opening cysteine and the closing phenylalanine or tryptophan. D genes are given only for firm matches. Size tells how often a clone was seen (once, few, many) or the class of an expanded clone, and some rows leave it out.

D gene | clone size | J gene | V gene | CDR3 protein | CDR3 DNA
. | . | TRBJ1-2 | TRBV4-2 | CASSLVGVNYGYTF | TGTGCCAGCAGCTTGGTTGGGGTTAACTATGGCTACACCTTC
. | . | TRBJ2-7 | TRBV5-1 | CASSLEGAVGYEQYF | TGCGCCAGCAGCTTGGAGGGCGCGGTCGGCTACGAGCAGTACTTC
. | once | TRBJ2-2 | TRBV24-1 | CATDAGAGELFF | TGTGCCACCGACGCCGGGGCGGGGGAGCTGTTTTTT
. | . | TRBJ2-1 | TRBV5-4 | CASSQGDEQFF | TGTGCCAGCAGTCAAGGCGATGAGCAGTTCTTC
TRBD2 | . | TRBJ2-1 | TRBV11-1 | CASSTIAGEYNEQFF | TGTGCCAGCAGCACAATAGCGGGGGAATACAATGAGCAGTTCTTC
TRBD1 | . | TRBJ2-7 | TRBV5-1 | CASSQTGLDEQYF | TGCGCCAGCAGCCAGACAGGGCTGGACGAGCAGTACTTC
. | . | TRBJ2-5 | TRBV7-9 | CASSRDPRTQYF | TGTGCCAGCAGCCGGGACCCAAGGACCCAGTACTTC
TRBD2 | . | TRBJ2-3 | TRBV5-1 | CASSSDSGGFRDTQYF | TGCGCCAGCAGCTCGGATAGCGGGGGGTTTCGGGATACGCAGTATTTT
. | . | TRBJ2-7 | TRBV7-8 | CASSLAVSYEQYF | TGTGCCAGCAGCTTAGCGGTTTCCTACGAGCAGTACTTC
. | . | TRBJ2-7 | TRBV19 | CASSFGQIYEQYF | TGTGCCAGTAGTTTCGGACAGATCTACGAGCAGTACTTC
. | . | TRBJ2-7 | TRBV25-1 | CASTPDRDGTYEQYF | TGTGCCAGCACCCCGGACAGAGACGGTACCTACGAGCAGTACTTC
. | . | TRBJ1-5 | TRBV7-2 | CASSLQTSNQPQHF | TGTGCCAGCAGCTTACAGACTAGCAATCAGCCCCAGCATTTT
TRBD2 | . | TRBJ2-3 | TRBV20-1 | CSARDASGGADTQYF | TGCAGTGCTAGAGACGCTAGCGGGGGGGCAGATACGCAGTATTTT
TRBD1 | . | TRBJ1-2 | TRBV7-9 | CASSKTGIYGYTF | TGTGCCAGCAGCAAGACAGGGATCTATGGCTACACCTTC
. | . | TRBJ2-1 | TRBV19 | CATYGWDDEQFF | TGTGCCACCTATGGGTGGGACGATGAGCAGTTCTTC
. | . | TRBJ2-5 | TRBV9 | CASSPEGPVGETQYF | TGTGCCAGCAGCCCCGAAGGTCCGGTGGGGGAGACCCAGTACTTC
. | . | TRBJ2-7 | TRBV25-1 | CASTKRDDYEQYF | TGTGCCAGCACCAAAAGGGATGACTACGAGCAGTACTTC
TRBD1 | . | TRBJ2-5 | TRBV2 | CASSESPAGGLGETQYF | TGTGCCAGCAGTGAATCCCCTGCAGGGGGCTTAGGAGAGACCCAGTACTTC
. | . | TRBJ1-2 | TRBV6-5 | CASSSRRVGLNYGYTF | TGTGCCAGCAGTTCTCGACGAGTGGGTCTCAACTATGGCTACACCTTC
. | . | TRBJ2-7 | TRBV27 | CASSSAGQIYEQYF | TGTGCCAGCAGTTCTGCGGGACAGATATACGAGCAGTACTTC
TRBD2 | . | TRBJ2-1 | TRBV27 | CASSLGGGLGYNEQFF | TGTGCCAGCAGTTTAGGGGGGGGACTGGGCTACAATGAGCAGTTCTTC
. | . | TRBJ2-7 | TRBV15 | CATRMERAAYEQYF | TGTGCCACCAGGATGGAGCGGGCAGCCTACGAGCAGTACTTC
TRBD2 | . | TRBJ2-5 | TRBV6-1 | CASSPAGGGGGETQYF | TGTGCCAGCAGCCCGGCGGGGGGCGGGGGAGGAGAGACCCAGTACTTC
. | once | TRBJ2-7 | TRBV19 | CASSNLLEQYF | TGTGCCAGTAGTAACCTCTTGGAGCAGTACTTC
. | . | TRBJ2-5 | TRBV7-9 | CASSPEVSQETQYF | TGTGCCAGCAGCCCCGAAGTGTCCCAAGAGACCCAGTACTTC
. | once | TRBJ2-3 | TRBV9 | CASSAVKDTQYF | TGTGCCAGCAGCGCAGTGAAAGATACGCAGTATTTT
. | . | TRBJ1-1 | TRBV19 | CASSLDSITEAFF | TGTGCCAGTAGCCTGGACAGTATTACTGAAGCTTTCTTT
TRBD2 | . | TRBJ2-5 | TRBV6-1 | CASSQQGLAGMETQYF | TGTGCCAGCAGTCAACAAGGACTAGCGGGGATGGAGACCCAGTACTTC
. | . | TRBJ2-2 | TRBV30 | CAWSVSVELFF | TGTGCCTGGAGTGTTTCTGTGGAGCTGTTTTTT
TRBD1 | . | TRBJ1-5 | TRBV5-1 | CASSPGQGVNQPQHF | TGCGCCAGCAGCCCCGGACAGGGTGTGAATCAGCCCCAGCATTTT
. | . | TRBJ2-3 | TRBV7-8 | CASSLPAGPGTDTQYF | TGTGCCAGCAGCTTACCAGCAGGGCCGGGCACAGATACGCAGTATTTT
. | . | TRBJ2-7 | TRBV6-2/TRBV6-3 | CASSYPRPDRAGEQYF | TGTGCCAGCAGTTACCCGAGGCCCGACAGGGCGGGGGAGCAGTACTTC
. | . | TRBJ2-5 | TRBV6-5 | CASSYKGIETQYF | TGTGCCAGCAGTTACAAGGGAATTGAGACCCAGTACTTC
. | . | TRBJ1-3 | TRBV6-5 | CASSYSGESAGNTIYF | TGTGCCAGCAGTTACTCGGGGGAATCCGCTGGAAACACCATATATTTT